This TCR beta chain was sequenced in a study of T cells in Graves' hyperthyroidism and ophthalmopathy. TCR beta CDR3 regions were amplified from RNA. The HTBI set primed first-round TCR CDR3 RT-PCR. Using its own MiXCR run on the multiplex PCR reads, TCRdb lists one record per CDR3 protein. The sample yields around 600,000 distinct CDR3 sequences, 45% seen once. Germline V gives CDR1 MGHRA, CDR2 YSYEKL. This CDR3 region has 16 residues. Germline trimming cut 2 bases from V and 11 bases from J; bases unmatched to any gene: 11. There are a few counts of this clonotype. Specimen: peripheral blood or thyroid tissue (not recorded which). The clonotype was recovered from an adult man with Graves' disease, either hyperthyroidism or ophthalmopathy (not recorded which). The chain carries TRBV4-1 and TRBJ1-4, with 10 bases lining up with TRBD1. The CDR3 spells CASSQPKPGQGKKLFF. The DNA of the CDR3 is TGCGCCAGCAGCCAACCCAAACCGGGACAGGGGAAGAAACTGTTTTTT.